The present T cell receptor beta chain was sequenced within a study of T cell changes during pregnancy in multiple sclerosis. The CDR3 contains 13 residues. V lost 6 bases to trimming and J lost 5 bases, with 13 bases between them. Germline V gene sequence: CDR1 MRHNA, CDR2 SNTAGT. This clone came up a few times. The method was immunoSEQ multiplex PCR; TCRdb's version includes in-frame clones alone and lacks a portion of them. The table lists about 100,000 clones, around 93% of them singletons. The material was peripheral blood, obtained before pregnancy. The genes are TRBV6-4 and TRBJ1-1, with a tentative D call TRBD1 (5 bases). The clonotype was recovered from a female donor with multiple sclerosis, enrolled in a pregnancy study. CDR3 sequence reads: CASSEQGTTEAFF. The CDR3 bases are TGTGCCAGCAGCGAGCAGGGAACGACTGAAGCTTTCTTT.